The entry that follows covers one TCR beta chain sequence. What it binds is unknown. The data are from a study of CD8 T cells in ankylosing spondylitis. Study outcomes and limitations: As reported, disease-linked clones showed significant enrichment in matched ankylosing spondylitis synovial fluid. Blood from ankylosing spondylitis patients appeared to carry a characteristic roughly 8-variant TCR beta motif.

TCRdb redid the calling of the 5' RACE reads with MiXCR, one entry per CDR3 protein. The top ten hold over 10% of the sample, which has about 350,000 distinct CDR3 sequences, roughly 22% seen once. The CDR3 spans 14 residues. Trimming pared 3 bases from V and 8 bases from J, leaving 14 bases between. The specimen was blood, either unsorted or a sorted T cell fraction (not recorded which). The origin of this receptor is a male donor with ankylosing spondylitis or in good health (not recorded which). This sequence joins TRBV12-3 or TRBV12-4 and TRBJ2-1; TRBD1 is a possible D gene (5 bases). The CDR3 DNA reads as TGTGCCAGCAGTTTTGCCAGGGTGGGCGATGAGCAGTTCTTC. Its translation: CASSFARVGDEQFF.